The rows below give T cell receptor beta chains drawn from one sample of a study of blood T cell repertoires in COVID-19. Sequencing was performed with immunoSEQ multiplex PCR; in TCRdb, only in-frame clones are kept and a portion is missing. The sample lists approximately 90,000 clones; about 80% were seen once. Sequencing was carried out using peripheral blood. The receptors shown here come from a woman of 80 years or more with acute or convalescent COVID-19. The CDR3 runs from the conserved cysteine through the conserved F or W.

TRBV7-8,CASSLSGTSYNEQFF
TRBV19,CASSDTGGIPTREQYF
TRBV19,CASLGLAGGNSYNEQFF
TRBV3-1/TRBV3-2,CASSQGGQGGAYEQYF
TRBV9,CASSPTLGQGDEKLFF
TRBV7-6,CASSLALAGGPEQFF
TRBV11-2,CASSLTSLASGTSGTQYF
TRBV28,CASSYLRTASTDTQYF
TRBV5-6,CARSPGGAGGRPQYF
TRBV18,CASSQLQGASNQPQHF